This TCR beta chain was identified in a study of cytomegalovirus exposure and HLA in healthy donors. With 60 Vbeta and 13 Jbeta primers, the PCR was carried out. The table came from immunoSEQ multiplex PCR; TCRdb's copy has only in-frame clones and leaves some out. The repertoire consists of roughly 90,000 clones, with over 70% occurring once and the leading ten covering approximately 20%. The CDR3 is 16 amino acids. V was clipped by 3 bases and J by 5 bases, with 17 bases between them. Germline values: CDR1 SGHRS, CDR2 YFSETQ. This chain joins TRBV5-1 and TRBJ1-4, with D possibly matching TRBD1 (5 bases). This sequence originates from a man younger than 40 in good health and CMV-seropositive. Sequencing was performed on PBMCs. CDR3 sequence (DNA): TGCGCCAGCAGCTCGTCTACAGGAAGGCGGAATGAAAAACTGTTTTTT. Translated, it gives CASSSSTGRRNEKLFF.